This T cell receptor beta chain was documented in a study of blood T cell repertoires in COVID-19. V shed 2 bases and J shed 2 bases, with 15 bases lying between them. The CDR3 spans 15 residues. From germline, CDR1 is SQVTM and CDR2 ANQGSEA. Measured with immunoSEQ multiplex PCR; TCRdb has only the in-frame clones, and not every one. The sample lists 220,000 or so clones, approximately 80% occurring once. The sequence derives from a woman of 80 years or more with acute or convalescent COVID-19. The sequenced material came from peripheral blood. The rearrangement uses TRBV29-1 and TRBJ1-1; D is undetermined. The CDR3 reads CSVERGGSGNTEAFF. The CDR3 DNA sequence: TGCAGCGTTGAACGAGGTGGGTCTGGAAACACTGAAGCTTTCTTT.